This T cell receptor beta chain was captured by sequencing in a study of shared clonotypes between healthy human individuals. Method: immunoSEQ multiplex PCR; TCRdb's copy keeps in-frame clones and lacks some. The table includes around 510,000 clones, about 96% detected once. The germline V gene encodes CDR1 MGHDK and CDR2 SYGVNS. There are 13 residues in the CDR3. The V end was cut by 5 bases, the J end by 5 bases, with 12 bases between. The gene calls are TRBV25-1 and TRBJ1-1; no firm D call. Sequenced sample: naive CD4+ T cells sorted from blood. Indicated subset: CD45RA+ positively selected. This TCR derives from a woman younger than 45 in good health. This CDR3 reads CASSRAGGTEAFF. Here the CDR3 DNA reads TGTGCCAGCAGTAGGGCAGGTGGGACTGAAGCTTTCTTT. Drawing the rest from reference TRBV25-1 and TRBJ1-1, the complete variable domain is EADIYQTPRYLVIGTGKKITLECSQTMGHDKMYWYQQDPGMELHLIHYSYGVNSTEKGDLSSESTVSRIRTEHFPLTLESARPSHTSQYLCASSRAGGTEAFFGQGTRLTVV.